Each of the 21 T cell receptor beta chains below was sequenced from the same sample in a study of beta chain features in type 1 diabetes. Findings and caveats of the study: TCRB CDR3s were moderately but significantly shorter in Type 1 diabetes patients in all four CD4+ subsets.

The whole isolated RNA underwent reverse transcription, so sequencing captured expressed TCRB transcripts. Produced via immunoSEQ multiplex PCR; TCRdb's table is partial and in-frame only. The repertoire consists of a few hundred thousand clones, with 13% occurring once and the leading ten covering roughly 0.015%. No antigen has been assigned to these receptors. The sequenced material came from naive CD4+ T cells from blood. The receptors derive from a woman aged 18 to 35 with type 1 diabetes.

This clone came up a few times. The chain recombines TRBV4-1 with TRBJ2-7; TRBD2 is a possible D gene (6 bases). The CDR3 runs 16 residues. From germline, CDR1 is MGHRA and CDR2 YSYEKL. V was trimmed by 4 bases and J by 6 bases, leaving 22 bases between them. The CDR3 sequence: CASSPQRGNGRGEQYF. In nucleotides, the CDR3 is TGCGCCAGCAGCCCGCAAAGGGGAAACGGGAGAGGCGAGCAGTACTTC.

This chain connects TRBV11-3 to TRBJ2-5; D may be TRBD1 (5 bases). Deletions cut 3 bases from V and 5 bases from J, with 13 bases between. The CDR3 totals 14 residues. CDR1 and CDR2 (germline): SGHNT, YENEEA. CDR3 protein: CASSFGRVRETQYF. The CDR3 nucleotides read TGTGCCAGCAGCTTTGGCAGGGTTAGGGAGACCCAGTACTTC.

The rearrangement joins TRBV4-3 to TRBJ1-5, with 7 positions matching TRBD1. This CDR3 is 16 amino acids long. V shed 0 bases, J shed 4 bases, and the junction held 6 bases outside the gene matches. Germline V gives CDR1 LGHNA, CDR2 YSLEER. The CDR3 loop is CASSQDLYRGNQPQHF. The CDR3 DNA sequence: TGCGCCAGCAGCCAAGATCTTTACAGGGGAAATCAGCCCCAGCATTTT.

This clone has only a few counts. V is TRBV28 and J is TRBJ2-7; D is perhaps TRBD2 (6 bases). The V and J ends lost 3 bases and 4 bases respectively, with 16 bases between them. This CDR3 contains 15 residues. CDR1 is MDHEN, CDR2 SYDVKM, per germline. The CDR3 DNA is TGTGCCAGCAGTTTTTTGGCGGTTGGGGGGTACGAGCAGTACTTC. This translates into CASSFLAVGGYEQYF.

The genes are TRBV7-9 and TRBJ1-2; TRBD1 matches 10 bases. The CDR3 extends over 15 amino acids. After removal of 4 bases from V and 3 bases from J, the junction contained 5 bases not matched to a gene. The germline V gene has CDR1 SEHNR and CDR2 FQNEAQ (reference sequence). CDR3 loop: CASSSGQGSDYGYTF. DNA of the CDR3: TGTGCCAGCAGCTCGGGACAGGGGTCGGACTATGGCTACACCTTC. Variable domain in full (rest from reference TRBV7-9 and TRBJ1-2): DTGVSQNPRHKITKRGQNVTFRCDPISEHNRLYWYRQTLGQGPEFLTYFQNEAQLEKSRLLSDRFSAERPKGSFSTLEIQRTEQGDSAMYLCASSSGQGSDYGYTFGSGTRLTVV.

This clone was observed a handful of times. In DNA form, the CDR3 reads TGTGCCAGCAGGGACCCTTCCGGGATTCACAATGAGCAGTTCTTC. Translating gives CASRDPSGIHNEQFF. The genes are TRBV6-5 and TRBJ2-1; possibly TRBD2 for D (5 bases). V lost 6 bases and J lost 5, with 17 bases in between. CDR1 and CDR2 (germline): MNHEY, SVGAGI. The CDR3 has 15 amino acids.

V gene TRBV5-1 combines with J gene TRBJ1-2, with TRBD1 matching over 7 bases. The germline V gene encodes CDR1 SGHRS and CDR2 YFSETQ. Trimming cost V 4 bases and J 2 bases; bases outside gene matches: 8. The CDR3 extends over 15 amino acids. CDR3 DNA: TGCGCCAGCAGCCCCGGGGACAGTCCCAACTATGGCTACACCTTC. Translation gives CASSPGDSPNYGYTF.

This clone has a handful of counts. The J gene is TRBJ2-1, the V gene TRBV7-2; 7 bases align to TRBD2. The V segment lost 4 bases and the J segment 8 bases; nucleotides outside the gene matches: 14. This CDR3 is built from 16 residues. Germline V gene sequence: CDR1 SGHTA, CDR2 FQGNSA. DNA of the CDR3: TGTGCCAGCAGCTCACCACTCAGACTAGCAGGAGATGAGCAGTTCTTC. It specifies CASSSPLRLAGDEQFF.

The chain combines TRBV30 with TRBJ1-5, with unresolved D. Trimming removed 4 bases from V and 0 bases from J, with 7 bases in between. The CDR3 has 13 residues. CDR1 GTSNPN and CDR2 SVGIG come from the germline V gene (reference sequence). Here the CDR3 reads CAWTSYSNQPQHF. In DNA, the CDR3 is TGTGCCTGGACAAGCTATAGCAATCAGCCCCAGCATTTT.

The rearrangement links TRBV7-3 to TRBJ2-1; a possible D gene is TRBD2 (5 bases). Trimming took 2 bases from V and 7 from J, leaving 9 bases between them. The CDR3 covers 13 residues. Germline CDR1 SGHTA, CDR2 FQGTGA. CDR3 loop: CASSLSWENEQFF. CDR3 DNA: TGTGCCAGCAGCTTATCGTGGGAGAATGAGCAGTTCTTC. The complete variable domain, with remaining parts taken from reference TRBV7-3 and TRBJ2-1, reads GAGVSQTPSNKVTEKGKYVELRCDPISGHTALYWYRQSLGQGPEFLIYFQGTGAADDSGLPNDRFFAVRPEGSVSTLKIQRTERGDSAVYLCASSLSWENEQFFGPGTRLTVL.

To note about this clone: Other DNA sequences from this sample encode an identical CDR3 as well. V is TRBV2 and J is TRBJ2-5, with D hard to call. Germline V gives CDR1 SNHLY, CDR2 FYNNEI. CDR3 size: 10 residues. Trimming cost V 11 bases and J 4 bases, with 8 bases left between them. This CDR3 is CASRSETQYF. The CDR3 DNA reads TGTGCCTCACGGTCAGAGACCCAGTACTTC.

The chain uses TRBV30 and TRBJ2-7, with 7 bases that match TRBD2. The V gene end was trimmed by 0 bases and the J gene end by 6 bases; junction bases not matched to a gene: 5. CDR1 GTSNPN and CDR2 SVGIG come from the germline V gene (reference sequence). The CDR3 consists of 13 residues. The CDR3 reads CAWSVASGVEQYF. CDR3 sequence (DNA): TGTGCCTGGAGTGTGGCTAGCGGCGTCGAGCAGTACTTC. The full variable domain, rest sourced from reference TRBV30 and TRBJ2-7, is SQTIHQWPATLVQPVGSPLSLECTVEGTSNPNLYWYRQAAGRGLQLLFYSVGIGQISSEVPQNLSASRPQDRQFILSSKKLLLSDSGFYLCAWSVASGVEQYFGPGTRLTVT.

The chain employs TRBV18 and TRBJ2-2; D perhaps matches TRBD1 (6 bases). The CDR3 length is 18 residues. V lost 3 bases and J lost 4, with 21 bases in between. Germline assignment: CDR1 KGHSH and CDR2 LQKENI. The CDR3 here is CASSPTTPTGPGTGELFF. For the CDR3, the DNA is TGTGCCAGCTCACCTACCACTCCGACAGGCCCGGGCACCGGGGAGCTGTTTTTT.

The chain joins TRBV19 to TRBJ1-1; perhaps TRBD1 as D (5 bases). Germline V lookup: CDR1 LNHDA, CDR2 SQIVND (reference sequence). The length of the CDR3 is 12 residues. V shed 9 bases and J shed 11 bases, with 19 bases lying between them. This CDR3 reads CASHNRTRFAFF. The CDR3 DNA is TGTGCCAGCCACAACAGGACGAGGTTTGCTTTCTTT.

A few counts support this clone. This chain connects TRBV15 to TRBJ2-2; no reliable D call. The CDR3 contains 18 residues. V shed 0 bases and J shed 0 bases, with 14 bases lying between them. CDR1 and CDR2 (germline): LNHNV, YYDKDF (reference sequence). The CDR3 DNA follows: TGTGCCACCAGCAGAGAGTCTTCTTGGAGCGCGAACACCGGGGAGCTGTTTTTT. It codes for CATSRESSWSANTGELFF.

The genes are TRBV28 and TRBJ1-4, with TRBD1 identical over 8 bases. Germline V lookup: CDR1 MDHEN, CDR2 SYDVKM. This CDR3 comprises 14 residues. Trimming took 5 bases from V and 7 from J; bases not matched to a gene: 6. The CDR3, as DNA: TGTGCCAGCAGTCCGGGACAGGAGAGTGAAAAACTGTTTTTT. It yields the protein CASSPGQESEKLFF.

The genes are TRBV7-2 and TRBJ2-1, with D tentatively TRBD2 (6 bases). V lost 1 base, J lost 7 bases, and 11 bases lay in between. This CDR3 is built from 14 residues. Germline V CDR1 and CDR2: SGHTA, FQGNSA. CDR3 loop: CASSLDRGFNEQFF. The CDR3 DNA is TGTGCCAGCAGCTTAGATCGGGGGTTTAATGAGCAGTTCTTC.

CDR3 region: CASSQSGTSGLSEQYF. CDR3 nucleotides: TGTGCCAGCAGCCAATCGGGGACTAGCGGGCTCAGCGAGCAGTACTTC. The gene calls are TRBV4-2 and TRBJ2-7; 12 nucleotides match TRBD2. Germline CDR1 is LGHNA and CDR2 is YNFKEQ. This CDR3 is built from 16 residues. The trim removed 2 bases at V and 6 bases at J, leaving 8 bases unmatched.

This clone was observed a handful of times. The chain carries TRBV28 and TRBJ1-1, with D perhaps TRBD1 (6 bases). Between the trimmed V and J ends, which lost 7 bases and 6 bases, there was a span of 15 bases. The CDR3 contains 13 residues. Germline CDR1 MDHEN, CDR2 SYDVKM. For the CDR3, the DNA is TGTGCCAGCATTGACCCACAGGGCGCTGAAGCTTTCTTT. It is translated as CASIDPQGAEAFF.

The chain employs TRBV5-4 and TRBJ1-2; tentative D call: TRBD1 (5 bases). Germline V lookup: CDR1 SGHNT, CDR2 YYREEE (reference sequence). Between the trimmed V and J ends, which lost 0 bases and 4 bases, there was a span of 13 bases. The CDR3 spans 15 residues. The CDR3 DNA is TGTGCCAGCAGCTTGGTGGCAGGGCCATTCTATGGCTACACCTTC. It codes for CASSLVAGPFYGYTF.

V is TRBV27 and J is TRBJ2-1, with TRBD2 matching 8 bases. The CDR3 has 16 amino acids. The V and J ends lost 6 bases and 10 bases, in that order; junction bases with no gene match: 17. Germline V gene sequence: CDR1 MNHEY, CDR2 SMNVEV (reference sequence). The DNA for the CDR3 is TGTGCCAGCAGCCCGGCGGGGAGCGGGAGACGGGAGGAGCAGTTCTTC. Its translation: CASSPAGSGRREEQFF.